The clone carrying this TCR beta chain has only one observation. Its antigen is unidentified. Time point given: naive CD8 control sorted from an acute-time-point sample. Every 3 months, donors from a Montreal cohort of people who inject drugs were followed. Surface staining used CD3, CD8 and CD45RO, with dead cells excluded. Assay: immunoSEQ multiplex PCR; the TCRdb copy retains only in-frame clones and omits some. The data hold about 38,000 clones, with 80% to 90% observed a single time. The V segment lost 5 bases and the J segment 8 bases; nucleotides outside the gene matches: 8. Germline V gene data show CDR1 as PRHDT and CDR2 as FYEKMQ (reference sequence). CDR3 length: 15 amino acids. The sample originates from a study of CD8 T cells in acute hepatitis C reinfection. Study results and limitations: NS3-1073 specific cells were too rare to sort at chronic follow-up. A V04-02/J02-02 clonotype was among under 15 public ones, independent of outcome.

Sequencing was carried out using naive CD8+ T cells from PBMCs. V usage is TRBV13 and J usage is TRBJ2-1; 11 nucleotides match TRBD2. This TCR derives from a man aged 25-45 years with chronic hepatitis C. CDR3 nucleotide sequence: TGTGCCAGCAGCCCTCCTAGCGGGAGGTATGATGAGCAGTTCTTC. It yields the protein CASSPPSGRYDEQFF. Supplemented by reference TRBV13 and TRBJ2-1, the full variable domain reads AAGVIQSPRHLIKEKRETATLKCYPIPRHDTVYWYQQGPGQDPQFLISFYEKMQSDKGSIPDRFSAQQFSDYHSELNMSSLELGDSALYFCASSPPSGRYDEQFFGPGTRLTVL.